This TCR beta chain was found in a study of T-cell memory formation after mild COVID-19 (dated by TCRdb to the early 2020s). With respect to the entire study: Most TCR sequence clusters were specific to one of the two donors. T-cell clones expanding and contracting after mild COVID-19 in a couple of donors were tracked by longitudinal TCRalpha and TCRbeta repertoire sequencing. The cohort comprised two young, previously healthy adult volunteers, one female and one male.

As to this clonotype: Its target antigen remains unknown. No clone much larger than this one lies a single base away; base qualities are absent.

Ficoll-Paque density gradient centrifugation was used to isolate PBMCs. The CDR3 covers 14 residues, taking in both the cysteine and the phenylalanine. Solely the CDR3 DNA is kept, with 42 bases framed from the first base. Per the germline V gene, SGDLS is the CDR1 and YYNGEE is the CDR2. The V and J ends are trimmed by 4 bases and 1 base, leaving 12 bases between them. Here is what the overall study found, with its caveats: From day 15 to 85, contracting clones showed balanced CD4/CD8 phenotypes, whereas a second wave of clones that expanded from day 15 to 37 leaned towards CD4+. Contracting CD4+ clones were located mainly in the CM and EM memory subsets, whereas CD8+ clones were found to be enriched in EMRA. The study included only a couple of mild cases, and larger cohorts that include severe cases with pre-infection samples were judged to be necessary. Whether the second-wave clones peaking on day 37 were SARS-CoV-2 specific was not confirmed. Some responding clones were found in pre-infection memory, which suggests that pre-existing cross-reactive memory T cells took part in the SARS-CoV-2 response.

Sequencing was carried out with an Illumina NovaSeq 6000. Using 5'RACE with constant-segment primers, TCRalpha and TCRbeta cDNA libraries were constructed, with sample barcodes and unique molecular identifiers added in the process. RNA was extracted from every sample with Trizol reagent. Libraries were amplified in two PCR steps, with a second sample barcode and Illumina TruSeq adapters added in the second step. Sequencing of the libraries was done on an Illumina NovaSeq, producing 2 x 150 bp paired-end reads. The authors processed their data as follows. Reads were demultiplexed and collapsed into UMI-guided consensus sequences with migec v1.2.7. Using mixcr v2.1.11, the UMI consensuses were aligned to TRA and TRB V and J templates and assembled into clonotypes. A clonotype was counted as expanded or contracted only when both edgeR and NoisET called the clonotype significant, with the noise models trained on biological replicates. For edgeR calls, a false discovery rate-adjusted p below 0.01 and a log2 fold-change threshold of 1 were applied. As an exploratory analysis of dynamics, max-normalized trajectories of the 1000 most abundant clonotypes were examined with PCA combined with hierarchical clustering. Each responding clone was given a CD4 or CD8 phenotype based on the CD4+ and CD8+ repertoires, which had been sequenced separately. TCRdb applied fastp at Q25 and MiXCR to the public reads, then kept only in-frame beta chains. For every CDR3 protein sequence, its rows merge into one entry that carries the most common genes and DNA. TCRdb, not the authors, supplied the V and J calls. The table for this sample lists fewer than 700,000 distinct CDR3 sequences; 15% to 20% of them were counted only once. The top ten hold more than 10% of the sample.

The receptor comes from an adult woman who had mild COVID-19 (a few samples of this study predate the infection). The sample titles of this study are shuffled in the database, so cell type and time point are left out; the donor was told from shared clones. Material for sequencing was PBMCs or a T cell subset sorted from them (not recorded which). Rearrangement joined TRBV9 to TRBJ2-7; the best D guess is TRBD2, with 6 bases matching. The CDR3 region reads CASSRVGGSYEQYF. At the DNA level, the sequence is TGTGCCAGCAGCCGGGTTGGGGGGTCCTACGAGCAGTACTTC.